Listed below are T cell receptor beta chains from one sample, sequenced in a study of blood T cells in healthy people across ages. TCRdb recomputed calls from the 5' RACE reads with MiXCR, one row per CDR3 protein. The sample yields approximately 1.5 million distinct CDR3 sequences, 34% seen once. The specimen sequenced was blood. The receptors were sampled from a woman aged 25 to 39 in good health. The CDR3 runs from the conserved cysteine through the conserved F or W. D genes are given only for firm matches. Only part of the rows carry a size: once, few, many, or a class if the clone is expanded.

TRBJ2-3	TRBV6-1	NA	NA	CASSSVVPTDTQYF	TGTGCCAGCAGTTCTGTAGTCCCCACAGATACGCAGTATTTT
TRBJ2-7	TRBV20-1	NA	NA	CSAPRASTHYEQYF	TGCAGTGCTCCGCGGGCATCCACTCACTACGAGCAGTACTTC
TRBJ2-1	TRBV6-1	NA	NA	CASSRPEAYNEQFF	TGTGCCAGCAGCCGCCCGGAGGCCTACAATGAGCAGTTCTTC
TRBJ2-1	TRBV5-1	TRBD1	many	CASSFETGGNEQFF	TGCGCCAGCAGCTTTGAGACAGGGGGCAATGAGCAGTTCTTC
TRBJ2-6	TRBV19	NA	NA	CASSIDREGSGANVLTF	TGTGCCAGTAGTATAGATCGCGAGGGCTCTGGGGCCAACGTCCTGACTTTC
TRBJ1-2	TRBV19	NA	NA	CASSILENYGYTF	TGTGCCAGTAGTATACTGGAAAACTATGGCTACACCTTC
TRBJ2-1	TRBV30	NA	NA	CACPAESSYNEQFF	TGTGCCTGCCCAGCGGAGAGCTCCTACAATGAGCAGTTCTTC
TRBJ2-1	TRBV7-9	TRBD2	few	CASRPPGLAGDNEQFF	TGTGCCAGCAGGCCACCGGGACTAGCGGGAGACAATGAGCAGTTCTTC
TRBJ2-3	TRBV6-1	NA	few	CASSEPSTDTQYF	TGTGCCAGCAGTGAACCCAGCACAGATACGCAGTATTTT
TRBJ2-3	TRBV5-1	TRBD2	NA	CASSLKGGTTDTQYF	TGCGCCAGCAGCTTGAAGGGAGGGACGACAGATACGCAGTATTTT
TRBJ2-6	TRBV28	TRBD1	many	CASSSLTGSGSGANVLTF	TGTGCCAGCAGTTCGTTGACAGGGAGTGGCTCTGGGGCCAACGTCCTGACTTTC
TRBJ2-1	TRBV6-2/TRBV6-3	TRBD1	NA	CASTPAGRGLLNEQFF	TGTGCCAGCACCCCGGCCGGCAGGGGGCTTCTAAATGAGCAGTTCTTC
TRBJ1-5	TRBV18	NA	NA	CASSPQEYGNQPQHF	TGTGCCAGCTCACCACAGGAGTATGGCAATCAGCCCCAGCATTTT
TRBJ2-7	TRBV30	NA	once	CAWSVVVEQYF	TGTGCCTGGAGTGTTGTAGTGGAGCAGTACTTC
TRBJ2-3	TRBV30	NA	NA	CAWSTASSSTDTQYF	TGTGCCTGGAGTACCGCGTCGTCTAGCACAGATACGCAGTATTTT
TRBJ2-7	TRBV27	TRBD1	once	CASSFHGTGLNNEQYF	TGTGCCAGCAGTTTCCACGGGACAGGCCTTAACAATGAGCAGTACTTC
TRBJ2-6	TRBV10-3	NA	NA	CAISEGDLSGANVLTF	TGTGCCATCAGTGAGGGGGATCTCTCTGGGGCCAACGTCCTGACTTTC
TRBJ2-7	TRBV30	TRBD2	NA	CAWAGGTSYEQYF	TGTGCCTGGGCGGGAGGGACTTCCTACGAGCAGTACTTC
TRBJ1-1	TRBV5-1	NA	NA	CASSTSTGLNTEAFF	TGCGCCAGCAGCACATCGACAGGCTTGAACACTGAAGCTTTCTTT
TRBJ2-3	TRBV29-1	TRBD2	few	CSAWGTRDTDTQYF	TGCAGCGCGTGGGGGACTAGGGACACAGATACGCAGTATTTT
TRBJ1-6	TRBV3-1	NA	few	CASSQSSGGNSPLHF	TGTGCCAGCAGCCAAAGTTCGGGGGGCAATTCACCCCTCCACTTT
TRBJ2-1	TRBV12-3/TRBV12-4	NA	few	CAGSTLVGGRQNEQFF	TGTGCCGGCAGTACCCTGGTGGGGGGCCGCCAAAATGAGCAGTTCTTC
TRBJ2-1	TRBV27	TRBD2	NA	CANSQGLAGGYNEQFF	TGTGCCAACAGTCAAGGACTAGCGGGTGGATACAATGAGCAGTTCTTC